The rows below give T cell receptor beta chains drawn from one sample of a study of response to subunit inactivated influenza vaccine. TCRdb redid the calling of the RT-PCR reads with MiXCR, one entry per CDR3 protein. The sample has around 500,000 distinct CDR3 sequences, 11% seen once. The sample was PBMCs from blood, taken about 40 days after vaccination. These receptors all come from a man in his forties or fifties who received an inactivated influenza vaccine. The CDR3 runs from the conserved cysteine through the conserved F or W. The order of the fields is clone size, D gene, V gene, J gene, CDR3 protein, CDR3 DNA. A D gene is named only where the DNA matches it firmly. Expanded clones are given a class, and other clones once, few, many or no size at all.

few	TRBD1	TRBV29-1	TRBJ2-1	CSVYKDRGNEQFF	TGCAGCGTTTATAAGGACAGGGGCAATGAGCAGTTCTTC
NA	NA	TRBV13	TRBJ1-1	CASSLRGWGTEAFF	TGTGCCAGCAGCTTAAGAGGGTGGGGCACTGAAGCTTTCTTT
few	NA	TRBV15	TRBJ2-1	CATSRDVRIGSYNEQFF	TGTGCCACCAGCAGAGATGTCCGAATAGGGTCATACAATGAGCAGTTCTTC
NA	TRBD2	TRBV11-2	TRBJ2-3	CASSFRTSGGGAPSTDTQYF	TGTGCCAGCAGCTTCCGGACTAGCGGGGGGGGAGCTCCTAGCACAGATACGCAGTATTTT
many	NA	TRBV4-1	TRBJ1-6	CASSQAGSLNSPLHF	TGCGCCAGCAGCCAGGCAGGGTCGCTGAATTCACCCCTCCACTTT
many	TRBD1	TRBV10-3	TRBJ2-3	CAISQGARAPGTDTQYF	TGTGCCATCAGCCAGGGGGCGCGAGCTCCCGGCACAGATACGCAGTATTTT
NA	TRBD2	TRBV20-1	TRBJ2-1	CSARRTSGNEQFF	TGCAGTGCTAGACGGACTAGTGGGAATGAGCAGTTCTTC
many	TRBD1	TRBV20-1	TRBJ2-1	CSATRDRGLNEQFF	TGCAGTGCTACTCGGGACAGGGGGCTCAATGAGCAGTTCTTC
many	NA	TRBV7-2	TRBJ1-1	CASSQVFPEAFF	TGTGCCAGCAGCCAAGTTTTCCCTGAAGCTTTCTTT
few	NA	TRBV2	TRBJ1-5	CASTLYGLRGNQPQHF	TGTGCCAGCACCTTATACGGTCTCAGGGGCAATCAGCCCCAGCATTTT
few	NA	TRBV7-2	TRBJ1-3	CASSLRQATSGNTIYF	TGTGCCAGCAGCTTACGACAGGCAACCTCTGGAAACACCATATATTTT
many	TRBD2	TRBV4-2	TRBJ2-1	CASSLAGVGNEQFF	TGTGCCAGCAGCCTAGCGGGAGTCGGCAATGAGCAGTTCTTC